This note documents a single T cell receptor beta chain sequence. This sample stems from a study of shared clonotypes between healthy human individuals. The V segment lost 5 bases and the J segment 2 bases; nucleotides outside the gene matches: 6. The CDR3 totals 14 residues. Germline-derived CDR1 and CDR2 are SGHAT and FQNNGV. For every subset, genomic DNA was evenly distributed across several immunoSEQ plates. Produced via immunoSEQ multiplex PCR; TCRdb's table is partial and in-frame only. The sample contains more than 1.2 million clones, approximately 98.5% of which appear only once. All of the donors resided in Nashville, Tennessee, and each was a Caucasian adult. In the CD4+ fraction, cells were divided into CD45RA+ naive and CD45RA-negative memory subsets.

Material for sequencing was naive CD4+ T cells sorted from blood. As for subset: CD45RA+ positively selected. The receptor's source is a man younger than 40 in good health. The chain has TRBV11-2 and TRBJ2-7, with 7 bases identical to TRBD2. CDR3 DNA sequence: TGTGCCAGCAGCCCTAAGGGAGGGGCCTACGAGCAGTACTTC. It yields the protein CASSPKGGAYEQYF.